A selection of T cell receptor beta chains follows, all from one sample in a study of Graves' ophthalmopathy and Graves' hyperthyroidism. MiXCR, run by TCRdb on the multiplex PCR reads, gives a single entry per CDR3 protein. The sample contains approximately 1.2 million distinct CDR3 sequences, 35% to 45% of which appear only once. The sample was peripheral blood or thyroid tissue (not recorded which). The receptors derive from an adult man with Graves' hyperthyroidism. The CDR3 runs from the conserved cysteine through the conserved F or W.

J gene,V gene,CDR3 protein
TRBJ2-5,TRBV20-1,CSGNIFQGKETQYF
TRBJ2-7,TRBV7-2,CASSFQTWGRSYEQYF
TRBJ2-7,TRBV4-1,CASSQELGRANEQYF
TRBJ2-2,TRBV11-2,CASSSHRGNTGELFF
TRBJ2-2,TRBV14,CASSQVLSGTANTAELFF
TRBJ2-7,TRBV7-8,CASSLGSGSHEQYF
TRBJ2-2,TRBV7-3,CASSLFPGELFF
TRBJ2-7,TRBV6-5,CASMGQGRNEQYF
TRBJ1-5,TRBV29-1,CSVGNGRKNQPQHF
TRBJ1-5,TRBV19,CASSIIQGRDQPQHF
TRBJ1-4,TRBV9,CASSVDRCANEKLFF
TRBJ2-2,TRBV2,CASSGTGGGSGELFF
TRBJ2-2,TRBV7-9,CASSPGLRELFF
TRBJ1-5,TRBV6-5,CASSPGPSNQPPHF
TRBJ2-7,TRBV2,CACSVDTLAEQYF
TRBJ2-7,TRBV7-8,CASSKGTSSYEQYF
TRBJ1-1,TRBV12-3/TRBV12-4,CASSLSTGGTEAFF
TRBJ2-6,TRBV9,CASSVGTGGLSGANVLTF
TRBJ2-7,TRBV5-1,CASSGWDTTSYEQYF
TRBJ1-1,TRBV7-2,CTSRERGANTEAFF
TRBJ2-7,TRBV27,CASRGGTYDEQYF
.,TRBV5-1,CASSKVFGNEQFF
TRBJ2-2,TRBV24-1,CATSDLRRQGGTGELFF
TRBJ1-2,TRBV10-3,CAISGGGQFYGYTF